This T cell receptor beta chain was documented in a study of blood T cell repertoires in COVID-19. On the study more broadly: T cells, B-cell-depleted T cells, or PBMCs provided the cDNA or gDNA that served as material.

Under the authors' procedure: Reference gene primer amplification gave estimated nucleated cell counts. TCRdb keeps only in-frame clones here, not all; method: immunoSEQ multiplex PCR. That table supplies the V and J calls and clone size; D and trimming were determined from the DNA. The data contain over 150,000 clones, around 83% of them singletons. The CDR3 sequence is 18 residues long. The J segment lost 8 bases and the V segment lost 3 bases, leaving 22 bases of the junction unmatched. CDR1 and CDR2 (germline): SGHNT, YYREEE (reference sequence). Sample: peripheral blood. The sequence derives from a man over 45 with active or convalescent COVID-19. This chain links TRBV5-4 with TRBJ1-1; TRBD1 matches 7 bases. The CDR3 spells CASSSPDREITQNQEAFF. The CDR3 DNA reads TGTGCCAGCAGCTCCCCCGACAGGGAGATCACCCAAAACCAAGAAGCTTTCTTT.